These T cell receptor beta chains were read from a single sample in a study of blood T cells in healthy people across ages. TCRdb re-analysed the 5' RACE reads in MiXCR, keeping a single row per CDR3 protein. The data contain some 710,000 distinct CDR3 sequences, around a fifth of them singletons. The source material was blood. These TCRs come from a man between 65 and 85 years old in good health. CDR3s leave out the opening cysteine and the closing phenylalanine or tryptophan. Each record gives: V gene, CDR3 length, CDR3 protein.

TRBV2 | 13 | ASLLDRNANYGYT
TRBV5-1 | 14 | ASSTGLNLRGEKLF
TRBV27 | 15 | ASSHRDRGKDTDTQY
TRBV12-3/TRBV12-4 | 13 | ASRAPGLAENEQF
TRBV11-2 | 13 | ASSATGTDTDTQY
TRBV5-1 | 12 | ASSPTSGPYEQY
TRBV12-3/TRBV12-4 | 17 | ASSFWASGTSGTTDTQY
TRBV28 | 13 | ASTVPPLGKTEAF
TRBV29-1 | 12 | SVVASGFGETQY
TRBV7-9 | 14 | ASSLGENSSGDIQY
TRBV12-3/TRBV12-4 | 12 | ASSPPRGYTEAF
TRBV7-2 | 13 | ASSLANGRASEQF
TRBV12-3/TRBV12-4 | 16 | ASRPKTGTGVYQETQY
TRBV6-6 | 13 | ASSPSGSPPNEQF
TRBV12-3/TRBV12-4 | 13 | ASSFLSGGTDTQY
TRBV12-3/TRBV12-4 | 12 | ASSASTGLRGYT
TRBV7-2 | 12 | ASSLEVQHNEQF
TRBV3-1 | 13 | ASSQDTSGTDTQY
TRBV7-2 | 14 | ASSFSSGSAKNIQY
TRBV6-6 | 12 | ASLRDRFNSPLH
TRBV7-2 | 13 | ASSSRTGLNEKLF
TRBV27 | 13 | ASSFWGGSTDTQY
TRBV25-1 | 16 | ASSTQRGGLTSTDTQY
TRBV11-2 | 13 | ASSLEQGAFYEQY
TRBV6-5 | 13 | ATGPGASSGNTIY
TRBV10-2 | 12 | ASSEPRPQETQY
TRBV7-9 | 13 | ASSLEGRGPYEQY
TRBV29-1 | 12 | SERPAGVSDTQY
TRBV20-1 | 10 | SASMGVGTQY
TRBV15 | 15 | ATSRALAGSGANVLT
TRBV19 | 12 | ASSRQDANTEAF
TRBV27 | 13 | ASSLVPGAVEGYT
TRBV20-1 | 12 | SAREQRGAYEQF
TRBV6-4 | 11 | ASSDSGTGGYT
TRBV12-5 | 16 | ASGLVIGQGARGQPQH
TRBV3-1 | 11 | ASSQQYRSEAF
TRBV7-7 | 14 | ASSSETSGGSNEQF
TRBV7-2 | 10 | ASSLMYNEQF
TRBV12-3/TRBV12-4 | 14 | ASSHSSGGGQETQY
TRBV20-1 | 12 | SAGGSTGGDEQY
TRBV4-3 | 13 | ASSQDLRVTGELF
TRBV6-2/TRBV6-3 | 12 | ASSFVVRTYGYT
TRBV27 | 13 | ASSPWIAAQETQY
TRBV20-1 | 14 | SAQEPGSRGLDTQY
TRBV10-2 | 16 | ASRGTSGTFLPMGPQY
TRBV28 | 12 | ASSLGTVGYGYT
TRBV7-8 | 11 | ASNKFLQETQY
TRBV5-4 | 14 | ASSLGRQGADTEAF
TRBV4-1 | 15 | ASSQDRWFKGNQPQH
TRBV5-1 | 13 | ASSYGPGQGYEQY
TRBV7-2 | 11 | ASSPDSFQPQH
TRBV6-5 | 14 | ASSYGARSNTGELF
TRBV6-2/TRBV6-3 | 14 | ASSSGQLGGNTEAF
TRBV12-3/TRBV12-4 | 12 | ASSRSGGFETQY
TRBV20-1 | 12 | SAKPPSLNYGYT
TRBV4-2 | 10 | ASSPEAASAF
TRBV6-5 | 12 | ASSYSYRDGTQY
TRBV7-2 | 13 | ASSRGDSNTGELF
TRBV18 | 12 | ASPPFERSETQY
TRBV5-5 | 14 | ASSPGWGDGSYEQY